This TCR beta chain was obtained from a study of a mutant IDH1 vaccine in newly diagnosed glioma. About the research overall: Sex among treated patients split 62.5% male, around 40% female; mean age was approximately 40 years. Previous treatment comprised radiotherapy, temozolomide, or both, mostly both.

Generated by immunoSEQ multiplex PCR, the TCRdb table keeps only in-frame clones and is missing some. The table records approximately 100,000 clones, about 90% of them present only once. General study points: Altogether, 85% to 95% of patients exhibited vaccine-induced immune responses. Top-clonotype changes in peripheral T cells seemed unrelated to pseudoprogression.

Germline V lookup: CDR1 SGHTA, CDR2 FQGNSA. V gave up 5 bases and J gave up 4 bases, with 12 bases separating them. There are 13 residues in the CDR3. Time point denoted: baseline, week 1 (first vaccination visit). Treatment given: pre-vaccination baseline after standard-of-care therapy. A note on this clone: The target antigen is unknown.

The J gene is TRBJ2-7, the V gene TRBV7-2, with D possibly called TRBD1 or TRBD2 (5 bases each). Sequences were derived from PBMCs, sampled from a glioma patient treated with radiotherapy, temozolomide or both. This TCR was recovered from a woman aged 45-60 years with glioma. The CDR3 is CASSKQRGYEQYF. The DNA for the CDR3 is TGTGCCAGCAGCAAGCAGAGGGGTTACGAGCAGTACTTC.